The 10 T cell receptor beta chains below come from one sample, sequenced in a study of CD8 T cells in ankylosing spondylitis. These TCRs' antigens remain unknown. One entry per CDR3 protein, called by TCRdb with MiXCR from the 5' RACE reads. The table has hundreds of thousands of distinct CDR3 sequences, 12% seen once. Study outcomes and limitations: Made up of about eight highly homologous variants, a TCR beta motif appeared characteristic of ankylosing spondylitis blood.

The sequencing sample was made of blood, either unsorted or a sorted T cell fraction (not recorded which). These receptors all come from a male donor with ankylosing spondylitis.

This clonotype has only a few counts. The rearrangement uses TRBV10-1 and TRBJ2-5; D gene unclear. The germline V gene has CDR1 WNHNN and CDR2 SYGVQD (reference sequence). This CDR3 is built from 12 residues. Between the trimmed V and J ends, which lost 2 bases and 5 bases, there was a span of 6 bases. CDR3 region: CASSEPGETQYF. CDR3 nucleotides: TGCGCCAGCAGTGAGCCCGGGGAGACCCAGTACTTC.

This clonotype was observed a few times. V is TRBV2 and J is TRBJ1-4; no clear D. Deletions cut 6 bases from V and 3 bases from J, with 14 bases between. This CDR3 has 15 amino acids. CDR1 and CDR2 from the germline V gene are SNHLY and FYNNEI. This CDR3 is CASRAEGTANEKLFF. CDR3 in DNA: TGTGCCAGCAGGGCCGAGGGCACGGCTAATGAAAAACTGTTTTTT.

This clonotype has just a few counts. This chain joins TRBV29-1 and TRBJ1-5, with TRBD1 as a possible D gene (5 bases). Looked up from germline, CDR1 is SQVTM and CDR2 is ANQGSEA. Trimming took 7 bases from V and 4 from J, leaving 14 bases between them. This CDR3 spans 13 amino acids. CDR3 sequence: CSASRGANQPQHF. The CDR3 DNA is TGCAGCGCTAGCCGCGGGGCAAATCAGCCCCAGCATTTT.

In nucleotides, the CDR3 is TGTGCCACCAGCAGAGATCTAGGACCTCCCGAGAACGAGCAGTACTTC. Protein product: CATSRDLGPPENEQYF. This sequence joins TRBV15 and TRBJ2-7; D is unclear. The CDR3 is made up of 16 amino acids. Germline-derived CDR1 and CDR2 are LNHNV and YYDKDF (reference sequence). V shed 0 bases and J shed 5 bases, with 17 bases lying between them.

This clonotype was counted a few times. This chain uses TRBV5-6 with TRBJ1-2, with D perhaps matching TRBD1 (6 bases). Trimming stripped 7 bases from V and 0 bases from J, with 10 bases between. The CDR3 sequence is 13 residues long. Per germline, CDR1 SGHDT and CDR2 YYEEEE. CDR3: CASVQGTNYGYTF. For the CDR3, the DNA is TGTGCCAGCGTCCAGGGGACTAACTATGGCTACACCTTC.

This clonotype has a single count. V and J are TRBV4-2 and TRBJ2-7; D is ambiguous. This CDR3 region has 14 residues. Germline V gene sequence: CDR1 LGHNA, CDR2 YNFKEQ. V lost 0 bases and J 3 bases, leaving 9 bases between the germline ends. The CDR3 reads CASSQETHYYEQYF. The CDR3 nucleotides are TGTGCCAGCAGCCAAGAGACACACTACTACGAGCAGTACTTC.

The chain joins TRBV5-5 to TRBJ2-2; D is possibly TRBD1 (6 bases). CDR1 is SGHKS, CDR2 YYEKEE, per germline (reference sequence). V was cut by 4 bases and J by 5 bases, with 21 bases left in between. CDR3 length: 17 residues. The CDR3 DNA reads TGTGCCAGCAGCCCTAACGACAGGTCCCGCAGGACCGGGGAGCTGTTTTTT. As protein: CASSPNDRSRRTGELFF.

Remarks on this clonotype: A much larger clone differs by one base, so this may be a read error. Lacking the conserved final phenylalanine or tryptophan, this CDR3 likely reflects a read error. CDR3 in amino acids: CSVRDSYNSPLHL. DNA of the CDR3: TGCAGCGTGCGGGACAGTTATAATTCACCCCTCCACCTT. The chain carries TRBV29-1 and TRBJ1-6, with 7 bases lining up with TRBD1. V lost 6 bases to trimming and J lost 4 bases; unmatched junction nucleotides: 3. Germline V lookup: CDR1 SQVTM, CDR2 ANQGSEA. The CDR3 has 13 amino acids.

This clonotype was observed a few times. CDR3 amino acids: CSAGGGAVPGELFF. CDR3 DNA sequence: TGCAGTGCTGGGGGGGGCGCGGTTCCCGGGGAGCTGTTTTTT. V and J are TRBV20-1 and TRBJ2-2; possible D gene TRBD2, 7 bases. Germline V gives CDR1 DFQATT, CDR2 SNEGSKA (reference sequence). The ends were cut back, 5 bases at V and 6 bases at J, with 16 bases in the middle. This CDR3 region has 14 residues.

This clonotype has ten or more counts. The J gene is TRBJ2-7, the V gene TRBV10-3; 10 nucleotides agree with TRBD1. The CDR3 extends over 14 amino acids. Germline V gene data show CDR1 as ENHRY and CDR2 as SYGVKD. Germline trimming cut 7 bases from V and 3 bases from J; bases unmatched to any gene: 6. The CDR3 DNA reads as TGTGCCATCAAGCAAAGGACAGGGGGCTACGAGCAGTACTTC. As protein: CAIKQRTGGYEQYF.